This TCR beta chain was retrieved from a study of blood T cell repertoires in COVID-19. About the research overall: COVID-19 samples collected from the United States, Italy and Spain covered acute and convalescent phases. T cells, B-cell-depleted T cells, or PBMCs provided the cDNA or gDNA that served as material.

The CDR3 loop spans 14 amino acids. Per germline, CDR1 MNHEY and CDR2 SVGAGI. With 5 bases clipped from V and 2 bases from J, the junction kept 3 bases outside the gene matches. Original handling: Nucleated cell number was recorded as an estimate derived from reference gene primer amplification. Produced via immunoSEQ multiplex PCR; TCRdb's table is partial and in-frame only. That table is the source of V, J and clone size, and D and trimming were worked out from the DNA. The sample contains approximately 140,000 clones, approximately 82% of which appear only once. This chain uses TRBV6-5 with TRBJ2-7, with TRBD2 matching over 10 bases. The origin of this receptor is a man between 35 and 55 years old with active or convalescent COVID-19. Sequencing was carried out using peripheral blood. CDR3 bases: TGTGCCAGCAGTACAAGCGGGGGGGCCTACGAGCAGTACTTC. Encoded protein: CASSTSGGAYEQYF.